The entry below gives a single TCR beta chain sequence along with its context. The specificity of this receptor is unknown. No base qualities exist here, and no much larger clone lies one base off it. The immunoSEQ hsTCRB v3.0 assay was used at survey level resolution for TRB variable region sequencing. TRB sequencing targeted a depth of 40,000-50,000 T-cell genomes per sample. Pooled TRB libraries were sequenced on an Illumina MiSeq with a v3 150-cycle kit. On the study's bioinformatics: Repertoire analysis was run in R within a reproducible Nextflow workflow that covered QC, data transformation and analysis. LymphoSeq2, an R package for exploring AIRR-Seq data, was used to implement the custom analyses. A handful of samples that yielded fewer than 5000 total TRB sequences were excluded, so that approximately 170 HIV repertoires were analyzed. Of the approximately 190 retained HIV repertoires, 55 to 60 were collected before and about 130 after ART initiation. Repertoires were downsampled to 5000 TRB nucleotide sequences, with summary statistics averaged over 100 downsampling iterations. Only TRB sequences with CDR3 regions of at least seven amino acids were retained for analysis. Diversity was measured with a Shannon entropy-derived clonality score and the Gini coefficient. In the repertoire networks, any two of the top 5000 CDR3 amino acid sequences were linked whenever the two sequences differed by an edit distance of one. Antigen specificity groups and MHC restriction were predicted for TRB CDR3 amino acid sequences with GLIPH2. To flag known CMV, EBV, HIV or tissue antigen associations, CDR3 amino acid sequences were matched against VDJdb and McPAS-TCR. Pre-ART, post-ART and control groups were compared with Wilcoxon signed-rank tests and Holm-Bonferroni correction. TCRdb obtained this table from immuneACCESS and retained in-frame rearrangements with V and J assigned. These tables miss some clones; where compared with another copy, unresolved V genes account for less than half of the shortfall, and the remainder is unexplained. For V, J and clone size, that table is used; D and trimming come from the DNA. The sample data list some 25,000 clones, and 80% to 90% of these were observed just once. In total, the top ten clones hold roughly 15% of the sample.

This record belongs to a study of long-term antiretroviral therapy in people with HIV (dated by TCRdb to between 2020 and 2023). As for the study more broadly: The earliest samples were collected approximately a decade before the 2015 WHO recommendation for immediate ART, a period when ART was typically delayed until CD4 counts fell. This retrospective serial study examined whether starting ART and sustained HIV suppression were associated with changes in the composition and diversity of the TRB repertoire in peripheral blood. From a few dozen adults with confirmed HIV infection, the cohort provided approximately 210 cryopreserved PBMC samples, gathered serially across a mean of approximately six years (range 1-12). About 35% of the 30 participants with HIV were female. No cross-contamination during QIAcube processing was seen in test extractions of a monoclonal T-cell line run alongside approximately 36 polyclonal samples.

From the cysteine through the phenylalanine, the CDR3 covers 17 amino acids. Of the read, only the CDR3 DNA is kept; its 51 bases are in frame from base 1. CDR1 and CDR2, looked up from the germline V gene, are SGHDT and YYEEEE. The V end gives up 4 bases and the J end 5 bases, leaving 8 bases in the junction not matched to a gene. Inclusion was restricted to participants for whom at least one PBMC sample before ART initiation and at least two post-ART samples were available. Every participant with HIV received treatment in the United States of America. Before DNA extraction, cryopreserved samples of roughly 0.9-11 million PBMC were thawed and washed. At the time of the earliest PBMC sample, participants with HIV were aged between roughly 23 and 60 years. PBMC samples were contributed by each participant from 1-4 timepoints before ART initiation and 2-8 timepoints after ART initiation, with a median of 7 samples. Serial HIV viral load, CD4+ T-cell count, ART history and demographic data were obtained for every participant. Genomic DNA was extracted from unsorted PBMC with a Qiagen kit on a QIAcube, with processing performed in batches of 12 samples.

The full study reports these points: A significant increase in TRB diversity was found to be associated with ART initiation, although TRB diversity was observed to remain significantly below that of transplant donor controls even after long-term ART. Inferences about post-ART repertoire changes are limited because no data were available on ART adherence, viral resistance or therapy changes. HIV repertoires had narrower CDR3 length ranges than controls, and the network structure suggested an antigen-experienced repertoire that shifted only slightly toward naive after ART. Expanded TRB clones identified before ART initiation dominated the repertoire across all time points, though the dominance fluctuated and decreased in many PLHIV after ART. The samples were dated from the mid-2000s to the late 2010s, and the ART regimens that were used may be less effective than current ART regimens. Because pre-ART samples had limited cell numbers, profiling was done on unsorted PBMC rather than on sorted CD4+ and CD8+ T cells. Since PBMC availability was limited, sequencing covered only the TCR beta chain, with no alpha chain pairing.

The input for sequencing was unsorted PBMCs, taken 1.2 years after starting antiretroviral therapy. The TCR was taken from a man aged 50 to 59 with HIV. The rearrangement joined TRBV5-6 to TRBJ2-3, with 15 central nucleotides matching TRBD2. CDR3 region: CASSLGLAGGRGDTQYF. In nucleotide form, the sequence is TGTGCCAGCAGCCTTGGACTAGCGGGGGGGCGAGGAGATACGCAGTATTTT.